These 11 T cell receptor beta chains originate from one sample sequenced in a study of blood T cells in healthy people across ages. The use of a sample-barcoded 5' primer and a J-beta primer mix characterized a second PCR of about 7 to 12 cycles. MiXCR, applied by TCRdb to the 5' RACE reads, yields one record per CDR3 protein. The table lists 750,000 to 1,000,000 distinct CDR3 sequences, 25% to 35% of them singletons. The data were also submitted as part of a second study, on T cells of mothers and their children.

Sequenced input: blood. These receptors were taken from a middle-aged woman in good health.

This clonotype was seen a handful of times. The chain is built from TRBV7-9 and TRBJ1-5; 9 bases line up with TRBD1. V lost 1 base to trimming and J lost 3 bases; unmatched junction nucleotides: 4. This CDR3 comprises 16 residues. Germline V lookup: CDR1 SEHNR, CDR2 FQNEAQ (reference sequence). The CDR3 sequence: CASSLGQGVYNQPQHF. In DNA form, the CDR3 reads TGTGCCAGCAGCTTAGGACAGGGGGTTTACAATCAGCCCCAGCATTTT.

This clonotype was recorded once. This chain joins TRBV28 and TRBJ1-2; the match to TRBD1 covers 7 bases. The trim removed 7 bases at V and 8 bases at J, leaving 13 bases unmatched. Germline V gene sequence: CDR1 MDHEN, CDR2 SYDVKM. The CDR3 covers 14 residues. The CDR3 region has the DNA TGTGCCAGCACCCTACAGGGGCCCGGGGGGGGCTACACCTTC. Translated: CASTLQGPGGGYTF.

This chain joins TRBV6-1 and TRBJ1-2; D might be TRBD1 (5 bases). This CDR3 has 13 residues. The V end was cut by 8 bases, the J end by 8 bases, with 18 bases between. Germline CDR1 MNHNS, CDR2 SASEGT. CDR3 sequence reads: CASAPRGGRGYTF. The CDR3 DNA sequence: TGTGCCAGCGCCCCCCGGGGGGGACGCGGCTACACCTTC.

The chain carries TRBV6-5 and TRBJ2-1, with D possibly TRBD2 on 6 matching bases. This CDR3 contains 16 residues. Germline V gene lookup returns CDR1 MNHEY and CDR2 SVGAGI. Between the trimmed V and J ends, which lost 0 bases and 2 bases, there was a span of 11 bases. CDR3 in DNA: TGTGCCAGCAGTTACTCTGGGGGGTTCACCTACAATGAGCAGTTCTTC. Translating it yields CASSYSGGFTYNEQFF.

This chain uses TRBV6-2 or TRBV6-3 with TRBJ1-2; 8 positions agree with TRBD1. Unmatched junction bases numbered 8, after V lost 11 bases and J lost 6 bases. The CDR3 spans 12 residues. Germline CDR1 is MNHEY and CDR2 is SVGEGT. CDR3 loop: CACRTGRDGYTF. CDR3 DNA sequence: TGTGCCTGCCGGACAGGGCGAGATGGCTACACCTTC.

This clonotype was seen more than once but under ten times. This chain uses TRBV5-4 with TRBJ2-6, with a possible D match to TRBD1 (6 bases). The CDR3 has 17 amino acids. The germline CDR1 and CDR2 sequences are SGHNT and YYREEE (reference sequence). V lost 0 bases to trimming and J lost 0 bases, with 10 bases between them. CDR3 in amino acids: CASSLGQAISGANVLTF. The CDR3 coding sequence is TGTGCCAGCAGCTTGGGACAGGCCATCTCTGGGGCCAACGTCCTGACTTTC.

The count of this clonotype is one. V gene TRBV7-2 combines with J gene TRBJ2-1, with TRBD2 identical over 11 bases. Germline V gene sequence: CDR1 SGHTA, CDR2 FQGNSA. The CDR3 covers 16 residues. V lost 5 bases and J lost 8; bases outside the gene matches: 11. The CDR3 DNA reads TGTGCCAGCAGCCTTGGAGTAGCGGGGGGGCAGGATGAGCAGTTCTTC. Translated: CASSLGVAGGQDEQFF. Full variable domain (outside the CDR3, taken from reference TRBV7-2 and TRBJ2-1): GAGVSQSPSNKVTEKGKDVELRCDPISGHTALYWYRQSLGQGLEFLIYFQGNSAPDKSGLPSDRFSAERTGGSVSTLTIQRTQQEDSAVYLCASSLGVAGGQDEQFFGPGTRLTVL.

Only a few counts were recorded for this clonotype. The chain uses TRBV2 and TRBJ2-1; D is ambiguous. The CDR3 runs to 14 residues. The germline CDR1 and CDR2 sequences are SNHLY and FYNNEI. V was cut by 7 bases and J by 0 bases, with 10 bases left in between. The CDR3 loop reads CASKRINSYNEQFF. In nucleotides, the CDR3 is TGTGCCAGCAAAAGGATAAACTCCTACAATGAGCAGTTCTTC.

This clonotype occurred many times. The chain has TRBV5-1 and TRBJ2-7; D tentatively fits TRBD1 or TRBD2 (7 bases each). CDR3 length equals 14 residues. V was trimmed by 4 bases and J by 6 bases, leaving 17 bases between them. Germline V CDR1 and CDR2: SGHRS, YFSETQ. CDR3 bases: TGCGCCAGCAGCCCAGGGGGGGCCCTCGCCGAGCAGTACTTC. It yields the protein CASSPGGALAEQYF.

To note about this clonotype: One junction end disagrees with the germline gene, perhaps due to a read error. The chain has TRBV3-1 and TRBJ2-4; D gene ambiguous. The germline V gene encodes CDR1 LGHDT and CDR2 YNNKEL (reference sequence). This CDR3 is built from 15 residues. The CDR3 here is CASNQSIIAKNIQYF. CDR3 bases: TGTGCCAGCAACCAAAGTATAATAGCCAAAAACATTCAGTACTTC.

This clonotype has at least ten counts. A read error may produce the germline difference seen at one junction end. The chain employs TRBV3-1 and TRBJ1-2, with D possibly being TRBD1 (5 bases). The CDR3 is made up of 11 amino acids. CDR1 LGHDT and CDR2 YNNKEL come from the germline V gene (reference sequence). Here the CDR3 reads CASSQGYGYTF. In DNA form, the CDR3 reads TGCGCCAGCAGCCAGGGCTATGGCTACACCTTC. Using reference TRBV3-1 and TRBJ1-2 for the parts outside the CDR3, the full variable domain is DTAVSQTPKYLVTQMGNDKSIKCEQNLGHDTMYWYKQDSKKFLKIMFSYNNKELIINETVPNRFSPKSPDKAHLNLHINSLELGDSAVYFCASSQGYGYTFGSGTRLTVV.